This T cell receptor beta chain was retrieved from a study of T-cell memory formation after mild COVID-19. Looking at the study overall: Largely, the TCR clusters proved donor specific.

A single record per CDR3 protein comes from TCRdb applying MiXCR to the 5' RACE reads. Found here are almost 550,000 distinct CDR3 sequences, roughly 22% of them singletons; the top ten hold around an eighth. Findings and limits, study-wide: Researchers found some responding clones in pre-infection memory, a sign that cross-reactive memory joined. Researchers report contracting CD4+ clones mostly in CM and EM, with CD8+ clones in EMRA. Later expanders leaned CD4+, whereas clones that contracted between day 15 and 85 were balanced CD4/CD8.

This clonotype has a handful of counts. Its specificity is not known. The ends lost 3 bases at V and 3 bases at J; junction bases unmatched: 8. CDR3 length: 17 amino acids. Germline V gene lookup returns CDR1 SGHVS and CDR2 FNYEAQ. The TCR sequence derives from an adult woman who had mild COVID-19 (a few samples of this study predate the infection). Cell type and time point are not known. Material for sequencing was PBMCs or a T cell subset sorted from them (not recorded which). The V call is TRBV7-6, the J call TRBJ2-2; 9 bases are shared with TRBD2. The CDR3 region has the DNA TGTGCCAGCAGCTTGAGGGCTAGCGGGGATTACACCGGGGAGCTGTTTTTT. It specifies CASSLRASGDYTGELFF.